This TCR beta chain came from a study of CD8+ T cells in alopecia areata. Study-wide results and caveats: Mice showed clearer TCR sharing than patients did, a gap that was possibly HLA-related.

The treatment here: oral pan-JAK inhibitor, 5-10 mg twice daily. Extracted RNA was reverse transcribed into cDNA, the sequencing template. The table came from immunoSEQ multiplex PCR; TCRdb's copy has only in-frame clones and leaves some out. The repertoire holds hundreds of thousands of clones, with roughly 64% as singletons. About this clone itself: The antigen remains unidentified.

The clonotype originates from a human donor with alopecia areata. This specimen was CD4+ T cells sorted from blood, taken at week 24, from a patient treated with tofacitinib.

CDR3 in amino acids: CASSWTGEGGRSTF. CDR3 in DNA: TGTGCCAGCAGTTGGACAGGGGAAGGTGGTCGGAGCACCTTC. The chain uses TRBV28 and TRBJ1-2, with 9 bases fitting TRBD1. CDR1 is MDHEN and CDR2 is SYDVKM in the germline V gene. The CDR3 sequence is 14 residues long. Trimming cost V 4 bases and J 13 bases; bases outside gene matches: 13.